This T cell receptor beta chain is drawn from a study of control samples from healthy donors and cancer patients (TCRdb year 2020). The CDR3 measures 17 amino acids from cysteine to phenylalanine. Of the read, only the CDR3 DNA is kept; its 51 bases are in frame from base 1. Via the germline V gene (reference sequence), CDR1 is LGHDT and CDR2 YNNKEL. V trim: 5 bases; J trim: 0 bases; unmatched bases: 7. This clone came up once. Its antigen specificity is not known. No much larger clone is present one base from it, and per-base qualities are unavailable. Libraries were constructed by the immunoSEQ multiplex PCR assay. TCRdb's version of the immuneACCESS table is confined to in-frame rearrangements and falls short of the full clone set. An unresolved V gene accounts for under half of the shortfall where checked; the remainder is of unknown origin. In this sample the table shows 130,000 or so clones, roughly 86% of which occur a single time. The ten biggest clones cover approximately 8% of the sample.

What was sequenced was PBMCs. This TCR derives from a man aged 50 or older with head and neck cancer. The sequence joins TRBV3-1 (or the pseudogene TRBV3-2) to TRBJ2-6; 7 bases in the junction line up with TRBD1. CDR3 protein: CASSGRDRSSGANVLTF. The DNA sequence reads TGTGCCAGCAGCGGCCGGGACAGAAGCTCTGGGGCCAACGTCCTGACTTTC.